The 8 T cell receptor beta chains below were found in one sample sequenced in a study of cytomegalovirus exposure and HLA in healthy donors. PCR was performed using 60 Vbeta and 13 Jbeta primers. Measured with immunoSEQ multiplex PCR; TCRdb has only the in-frame clones, and not every one. This sample has roughly 120,000 clones, with around 86% found just once. The sequencing input was PBMCs. The receptors were sampled from a woman aged 25 to 39 in good health and CMV-seronegative.

This chain uses TRBV9 with TRBJ2-1, with 11 bases lining up with TRBD2. V was pared by 3 bases and J by 3 bases, with 5 bases of the junction left unmatched. The length of the CDR3 is 16 residues. The germline gives CDR1 SGDLS, CDR2 YYNGEE. This CDR3 reads CASSAGSGRGYNEQFF. The DNA for the CDR3 is TGTGCCAGCAGCGCCGGTAGCGGGAGGGGCTACAATGAGCAGTTCTTC.

The V call is TRBV4-1, the J call TRBJ1-5, with 7 nucleotides matching TRBD1. The CDR3 is 17 residues long. From germline, CDR1 is MGHRA and CDR2 YSYEKL. Trimming removed 0 bases from V and 0 bases from J; junction bases left unmatched: 5. The CDR3 loop is CASSQERGPRSNQPQHF. The CDR3 coding sequence is TGCGCCAGCAGCCAAGAAAGGGGGCCCCGTAGCAATCAGCCCCAGCATTTT.

The chain has TRBV27 and TRBJ1-6, with 8 nucleotides matching TRBD1. The junction had 4 bases not matched to a gene; V was cut back by 0 bases and J by 6 bases. Per the germline V gene, CDR1 is MNHEY and CDR2 is SMNVEV (reference sequence). The CDR3 runs 16 residues. The CDR3 is CASSLSSRGLNSPLHF. The CDR3, as DNA: TGTGCCAGCAGTTTATCATCCAGGGGGCTTAATTCACCCCTCCACTTT.

Notes on this clone: A much larger clone sits a single nucleotide away, making a read error possible. This sample also contains other DNA sequences that code for the same CDR3. The V and J genes are TRBV5-6 and TRBJ2-5, with 9 bases that match TRBD1. V dropped 5 bases and J dropped 5; count of bases not matched to a gene: 10. This CDR3 has 15 amino acids. Germline V gene lookup returns CDR1 SGHDT and CDR2 YYEEEE. The CDR3: CASSWRDRVRETQYF. The CDR3 DNA reads as TGTGCCAGCAGTTGGCGGGACAGGGTTCGGGAGACCCAGTACTTC.

The chain recombines TRBV7-8 with TRBJ2-7; 9 bases map to TRBD2. The CDR3 contains 16 residues. Trimming at V came to 4 bases and at J to 2 bases, leaving 9 bases not matched to a gene. CDR1 SGHVS and CDR2 FQNEAQ come from the germline V gene. DNA for the CDR3: TGTGCCAGCAGCTCCCCGACAGCGGGAGGACCCTACGAGCAGTACTTC. Amino acids: CASSSPTAGGPYEQYF. Supplemented by reference TRBV7-8 and TRBJ2-7, the full variable domain reads GAGVSQSPRYKVAKRGQDVALRCDPISGHVSLFWYQQALGQGPEFLTYFQNEAQLDKSGLPSDRFFAERPEGSVSTLKIQRTQQEDSAVYLCASSSPTAGGPYEQYFGPGTRLTVT.

There are a few counts of this clone. V gene TRBV28 combines with J gene TRBJ2-7; 11 nucleotides agree with TRBD2. CDR1 is MDHEN and CDR2 is SYDVKM in the germline V gene. This CDR3 has 14 residues. V was pared by 8 bases and J by 4 bases, with 7 bases of the junction left unmatched. For the CDR3, the DNA is TGTGCCAGCCTTACTAGCGGGAGCAGATACGAGCAGTACTTC. Its translation: CASLTSGSRYEQYF.

V usage is TRBV27 and J usage is TRBJ1-2; D is unclear. V lost 6 bases and J lost 3, with 20 bases in between. Germline V CDR1 and CDR2: MNHEY, SMNVEV (reference sequence). CDR3 size: 16 residues. In DNA, the CDR3 is TGTGCCAGCAGATATCTAGGGAGCAGGAACCACTATGGCTACACCTTC. Protein product: CASRYLGSRNHYGYTF.

The rearrangement uses TRBV6-6 and TRBJ1-4, with a tentative D call TRBD1 (5 bases). V dropped 7 bases and J dropped 2 bases, with 14 bases sitting between them. Germline V gene data show CDR1 as MNHNY and CDR2 as SVGAGI (reference sequence). The CDR3 contains 15 residues. In DNA form, the CDR3 reads TGTGCCAGCACCGACAGAATCGGCACTAATGAAAAACTGTTTTTT. It codes for CASTDRIGTNEKLFF.